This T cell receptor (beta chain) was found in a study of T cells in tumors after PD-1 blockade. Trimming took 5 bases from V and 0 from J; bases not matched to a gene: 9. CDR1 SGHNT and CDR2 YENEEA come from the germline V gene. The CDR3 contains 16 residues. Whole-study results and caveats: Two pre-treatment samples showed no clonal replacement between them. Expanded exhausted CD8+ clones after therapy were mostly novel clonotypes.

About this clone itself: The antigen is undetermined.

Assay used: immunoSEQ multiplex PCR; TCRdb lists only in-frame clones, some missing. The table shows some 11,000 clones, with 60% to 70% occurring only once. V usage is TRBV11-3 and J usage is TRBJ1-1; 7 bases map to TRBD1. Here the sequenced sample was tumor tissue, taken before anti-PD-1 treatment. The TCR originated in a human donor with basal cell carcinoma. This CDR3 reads CASSPLYTGVNTEAFF. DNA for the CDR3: TGTGCCAGCAGCCCCCTTTATACAGGGGTGAACACTGAAGCTTTCTTT.